The 22 T cell receptor beta chains below come from one sample, sequenced in a study of spatial heterogeneity in lung cancer (dated by TCRdb to about 2019). In light of the paper, this sample's time point label describes: blood at routine non-recurrence follow-up after resection. The receptor library was made with 5' RACE. The sequencing machine was a NextSeq 500. The public reads were reprocessed in TCRdb via fastp at Q25 and MiXCR, keeping in-frame beta chains. Each CDR3 protein appears once, grouped with its most common genes and DNA. The sample table contains about 120,000 distinct CDR3 sequences; only one count was recorded for more than 10% of them. The top ten clonotypes cover 20% to 25% of the sample. Specimen: PBMCs, collected at follow-up. The receptor set was obtained from a female donor with early-stage non-small cell lung cancer.

This clonotype was detected only a few times. This chain connects TRBV10-3 to TRBJ1-3; TRBD1 is a possible D gene (6 bases). Looked up from germline, CDR1 is ENHRY and CDR2 is SYGVKD. With 5 bases removed from V and 8 bases from J, the gap between germline ends came to 13 bases. The CDR3 is 13 amino acids. The CDR3 region has the DNA TGTGCCATCAGTACAGGGTCCTTCGACACCATATATTTT. Amino acid sequence: CAISTGSFDTIYF.

This clonotype was recorded at least ten times. The chain combines TRBV28 with TRBJ2-7; D gene ambiguous. Germline values: CDR1 MDHEN, CDR2 SYDVKM. CDR3 length: 13 residues. V lost 7 bases, J lost 3 bases, and 13 bases lay in between. The CDR3 DNA reads as TGTGCCAGCACCAACTCCCACAGCTACGAGCAGTACTTC. This gives the protein CASTNSHSYEQYF.

The J gene is TRBJ1-5, the V gene TRBV20-1, with a tentative D call TRBD1 (5 bases). Per the germline V gene, CDR1 is DFQATT and CDR2 is SNEGSKA (reference sequence). The CDR3 totals 14 residues. V was trimmed by 2 bases and J by 2 bases, leaving 10 bases between them. The CDR3 loop reads CSARKMGGNQPQHF. As DNA, the CDR3 is TGCAGTGCTAGAAAAATGGGGGGCAATCAGCCCCAGCATTTT.

This clonotype has at least ten counts. This chain joins TRBV28 and TRBJ2-4, with 8 bases identical to TRBD1. This CDR3 contains 14 residues. The V gene end was trimmed by 5 bases and the J gene end by 9 bases; junction bases not matched to a gene: 9. Germline V lookup: CDR1 MDHEN, CDR2 SYDVKM. CDR3 bases: TGTGCCAGCAGTCCGCCGGACAGGGATGCCATTCAGTACTTC. This translates into CASSPPDRDAIQYF.

This clonotype was counted only a few times. The chain links TRBV7-2 to TRBJ2-1; TRBD2 might be the D (6 bases). The CDR3 runs 14 residues. Germline CDR1 and CDR2: SGHTA and FQGNSA. The ends were cut back, 3 bases at V and 7 bases at J, with 13 bases in the middle. CDR3 sequence reads: CASSLIGGRNEQFF. CDR3 bases: TGTGCCAGCAGCTTGATCGGGGGTCGGAATGAGCAGTTCTTC.

This clonotype was counted many times. The chain employs TRBV10-3 and TRBJ2-3; 8 nucleotides agree with TRBD2. The germline V gene encodes CDR1 ENHRY and CDR2 SYGVKD. J was trimmed by 1 base and V by 9 bases; bases with no gene match: 6. The CDR3 is 14 amino acids. The chain's CDR3 is CAMSSGSGTDTQYF. The CDR3 DNA reads as TGTGCCATGAGCAGCGGGAGTGGCACAGATACGCAGTATTTT.

V usage is TRBV11-3 and J usage is TRBJ2-1; TRBD2 agrees at 9 bases. Germline V gene data show CDR1 as SGHNT and CDR2 as YENEEA. The CDR3 is made up of 14 amino acids. With V trimmed by 6 bases and J by 6 bases, 6 bases remained unmatched. DNA of the CDR3: TGTGCCAGCAGGGGCGGGAGGGCCTTCAATGAGCAGTTCTTC. Its protein product is CASRGGRAFNEQFF.

The chain employs TRBV7-9 and TRBJ1-1; D is ambiguous. The CDR3 has 11 residues. Germline V gene lookup returns CDR1 SEHNR and CDR2 FQNEAQ (reference sequence). V lost 5 bases and J 8 bases, leaving 9 bases between the germline ends. CDR3 DNA: TGTGCCAGCAGCACCCAGACAGAAGCTTTCTTT. Amino acids: CASSTQTEAFF.

This clonotype was found a few times. The chain is built from TRBV11-3 and TRBJ1-6; no clear D gene. The CDR3 length is 18 residues. Trimming shortened V by 5 bases and J by 8 bases, and 25 bases separated the two germline ends. Germline V gives CDR1 SGHNT, CDR2 YENEEA. The CDR3 loop reads CASSPGSADGRTYSPLHF. The CDR3 DNA follows: TGTGCCAGCAGCCCAGGATCGGCCGACGGGAGGACTTATTCACCCCTCCACTTT.

This clonotype has a count of ten or more. CDR3 amino acids: CASSQDRNIQYF. For the CDR3, the DNA is TGTGCCAGCAGCCAAGATCGAAACATTCAGTACTTC. The gene calls are TRBV4-2 and TRBJ2-4; D gene ambiguous. Germline V lookup: CDR1 LGHNA, CDR2 YNFKEQ. The CDR3 is 12 residues long. V was clipped by 0 bases and J by 6 bases, with 3 bases between them.

The gene calls are TRBV28 and TRBJ1-5; TRBD1 is a possible D gene (5 bases). V was pared by 6 bases and J by 1 base, with 19 bases between. CDR1 is MDHEN, CDR2 SYDVKM, per germline. The CDR3 runs 17 residues. CDR3 residues: CASRISSTARSNQPQHF. CDR3 nucleotides: TGTGCCAGCAGAATATCATCGACAGCGAGGAGCAATCAGCCCCAGCATTTT.

CDR3 sequence: CASSSRVSGVSSYNEQFF. The DNA for the CDR3 is TGTGCCAGCAGCTCCCGGGTGAGCGGAGTTAGCTCCTACAATGAGCAGTTCTTC. This rearrangement joins TRBV13 to TRBJ2-1; TRBD2 is a possible D gene (5 bases). V was shortened by 4 bases and J by 0 bases, with 19 bases between the two germline ends. Germline V gene lookup returns CDR1 PRHDT and CDR2 FYEKMQ (reference sequence). The CDR3 is 18 amino acids.

This chain uses TRBV6-5 with TRBJ2-7, with no clear D. Trimming stripped 0 bases from V and 0 bases from J, with 12 bases between. CDR3 length: 16 amino acids. The V gene's germline CDR1 is MNHEY and CDR2 SVGAGI. CDR3: CASSYSLRQVSYEQYF. The CDR3 DNA sequence: TGTGCCAGCAGTTACTCGTTGAGGCAGGTCTCCTACGAGCAGTACTTC.

This clonotype was recorded a few times. This chain connects TRBV9 to TRBJ1-1; D gene uncertain. The CDR3 is 14 residues long. V was pared by 3 bases and J by 1 base, with 10 bases between. Germline V gene data show CDR1 as SGDLS and CDR2 as YYNGEE. CDR3 amino acids: CASSGPPANTEAFF. The CDR3 DNA follows: TGTGCCAGCAGCGGACCCCCTGCGAACACTGAAGCTTTCTTT.

In its sample, this clonotype was seen a few times. The chain combines TRBV7-2 with TRBJ2-7, with D hard to call. CDR1 SGHTA and CDR2 FQGNSA come from the germline V gene. V was pared by 3 bases and J by 2 bases, with 8 bases between. This CDR3 contains 13 residues. Here the CDR3 DNA reads TGTGCCAGCAGCTTTGCTAGAACCTACGAGCAGTACTTC. Translating it yields CASSFARTYEQYF.

The V gene is TRBV2, the J gene TRBJ2-6; 9 bases match TRBD2. J gave up 0 bases and V 3 bases, and 6 bases lay outside the gene matches. The CDR3 runs to 18 residues. Per the germline V gene, CDR1 is SNHLY and CDR2 is FYNNEI. The CDR3 is CASSDTSGRSSGANVLTF. CDR3 coding DNA: TGTGCCAGCAGTGATACTAGCGGGCGGAGCTCTGGGGCCAACGTCCTGACTTTC.

This clonotype was recorded many times. V gene TRBV5-4 combines with J gene TRBJ1-1; D not resolved. Per the germline V gene, CDR1 is SGHNT and CDR2 is YYREEE (reference sequence). This CDR3 is 14 amino acids long. V lost 0 bases to trimming and J lost 4 bases, with 10 bases between them. This CDR3 reads CASSLEIAGTEAFF. The CDR3 coding sequence is TGTGCCAGCAGCTTGGAAATTGCGGGCACTGAAGCTTTCTTT.

The table lists this clonotype with a few counts. V usage is TRBV5-4 and J usage is TRBJ1-2, with D unclear. Germline V gene lookup returns CDR1 SGHNT and CDR2 YYREEE (reference sequence). With 4 bases removed from V and 0 bases from J, the gap between germline ends came to 10 bases. The CDR3 runs to 14 residues. The CDR3 spells CASSPSVANYGYTF. The DNA of the CDR3 is TGTGCCAGCAGCCCTTCGGTAGCTAACTATGGCTACACCTTC.

This sequence joins TRBV7-2 and TRBJ2-7; 7 bases fit TRBD1. The CDR3 covers 15 residues. Germline V gene lookup returns CDR1 SGHTA and CDR2 FQGNSA. V trimming: 5 bases; J trimming: 3 bases; junction bases outside the gene matches: 10. The chain's CDR3 is CASSEAGTAYYEQYF. The DNA for the CDR3 is TGTGCCAGCAGCGAAGCCGGGACAGCATACTACGAGCAGTACTTC. Filled out from reference TRBV7-2 and TRBJ2-7, the complete variable domain reads GAGVSQSPSNKVTEKGKDVELRCDPISGHTALYWYRQSLGQGLEFLIYFQGNSAPDKSGLPSDRFSAERTGGSVSTLTIQRTQQEDSAVYLCASSEAGTAYYEQYFGPGTRLTVT.

There are many counts of this clonotype. The chain links TRBV7-9 to TRBJ2-1; 7 bases match TRBD1. In germline, CDR1 is SEHNR, CDR2 FQNEAQ (reference sequence). The length of the CDR3 is 15 residues. V shed 5 bases and J 6 bases; nucleotides not matched to a gene: 10. Written as DNA, the CDR3 is TGTGCCAGCAGCCCCAAATTGAGACAGGGCAATGAGCAGTTCTTC. As protein: CASSPKLRQGNEQFF.

This clonotype turned up a few times. The chain is built from TRBV5-1 and TRBJ2-7; either TRBD1 or TRBD2 may supply D (5 bases each). There are 13 residues in the CDR3. The germline V gene has CDR1 SGHRS and CDR2 YFSETQ. V lost 2 bases and J 5 bases, leaving 11 bases between the germline ends. This chain's CDR3 is CASSFSRENEQYF. The CDR3 coding sequence is TGCGCCAGCAGCTTCTCCAGGGAGAACGAGCAGTACTTC.

There are a few counts of this clonotype. J is TRBJ1-5 and V is TRBV6-1; unclear D gene. The CDR3 consists of 13 residues. The V and J ends lost 5 bases and 4 bases respectively, with 9 bases between them. In germline, CDR1 is MNHNS, CDR2 SASEGT. The CDR3 protein is CASSQVDNQPQHF. CDR3 coding DNA: TGTGCCAGCAGTCAGGTAGATAATCAGCCCCAGCATTTT.